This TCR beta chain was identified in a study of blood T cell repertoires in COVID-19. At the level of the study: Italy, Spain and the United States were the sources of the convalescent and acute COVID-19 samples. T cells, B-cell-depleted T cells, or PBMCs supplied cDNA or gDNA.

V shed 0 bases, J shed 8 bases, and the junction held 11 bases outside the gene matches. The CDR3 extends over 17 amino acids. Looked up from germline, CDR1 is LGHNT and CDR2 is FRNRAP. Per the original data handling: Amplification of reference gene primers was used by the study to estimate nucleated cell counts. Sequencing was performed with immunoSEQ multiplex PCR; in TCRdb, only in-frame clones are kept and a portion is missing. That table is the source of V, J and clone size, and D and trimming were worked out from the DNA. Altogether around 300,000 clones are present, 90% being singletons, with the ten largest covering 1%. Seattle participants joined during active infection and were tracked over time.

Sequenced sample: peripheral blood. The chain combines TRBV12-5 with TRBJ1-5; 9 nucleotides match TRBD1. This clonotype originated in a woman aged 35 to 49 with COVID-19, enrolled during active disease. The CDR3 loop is CASGLVGLGQGGEPQHF. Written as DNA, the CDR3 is TGTGCTAGTGGTTTGGTTGGACTGGGACAGGGAGGAGAGCCCCAGCATTTT.